A single sample is the source of the 2 T cell receptor beta chains below, sequenced in a study of siplizumab effects on memory and regulatory T cells. Assay: immunoSEQ multiplex PCR; the TCRdb copy retains only in-frame clones and omits some. The sample lists approximately 100,000 clones; around 94% were seen once. Specimen: Tregs sorted from blood. Receptor source: a human donor in good health.

This chain uses TRBV2 with TRBJ2-5; D gene uncertain. The germline V gene has CDR1 SNHLY and CDR2 FYNNEI. Deletions cut 2 bases from V and 7 bases from J, with 17 bases between. This CDR3 has 15 residues. The CDR3 region is CASSEQLALYGTQYF. In DNA form, the CDR3 reads TGTGCCAGCAGTGAACAATTAGCATTGTATGGGACCCAGTACTTC.

The chain joins TRBV7-2 to TRBJ2-7; 7 nucleotides line up with TRBD1. V was pared by 5 bases and J by 1 base, with 5 bases of the junction left unmatched. The CDR3 loop spans 14 amino acids. Germline V CDR1 and CDR2: SGHTA, FQGNSA. The CDR3 spells CASSTRGLSYEQYF. In DNA form, the CDR3 reads TGTGCCAGCAGCACAAGGGGGCTGTCCTACGAGCAGTACTTC.